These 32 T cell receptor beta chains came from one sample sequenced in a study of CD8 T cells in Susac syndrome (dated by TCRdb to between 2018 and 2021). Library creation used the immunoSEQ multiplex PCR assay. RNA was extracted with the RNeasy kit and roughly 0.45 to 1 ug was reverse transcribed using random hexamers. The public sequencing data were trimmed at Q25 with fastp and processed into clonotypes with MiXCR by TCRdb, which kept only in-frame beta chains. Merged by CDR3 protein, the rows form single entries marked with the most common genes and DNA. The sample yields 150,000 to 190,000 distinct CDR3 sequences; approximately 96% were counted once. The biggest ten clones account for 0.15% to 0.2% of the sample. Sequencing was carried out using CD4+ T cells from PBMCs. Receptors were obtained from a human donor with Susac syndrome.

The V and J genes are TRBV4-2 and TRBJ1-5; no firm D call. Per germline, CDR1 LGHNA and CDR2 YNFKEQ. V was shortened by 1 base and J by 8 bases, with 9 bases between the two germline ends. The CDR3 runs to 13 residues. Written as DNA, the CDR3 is TGTGCCAGCAGCCAAGGGGGTGGGGAGCCCCAGCATTTT. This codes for CASSQGGGEPQHF.

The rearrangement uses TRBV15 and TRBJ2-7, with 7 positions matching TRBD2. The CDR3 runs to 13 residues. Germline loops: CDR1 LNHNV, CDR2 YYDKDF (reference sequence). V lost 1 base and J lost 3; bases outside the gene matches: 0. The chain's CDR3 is CATSRGTSYEQYF. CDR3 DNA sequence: TGTGCCACCAGCAGAGGGACTAGCTACGAGCAGTACTTC.

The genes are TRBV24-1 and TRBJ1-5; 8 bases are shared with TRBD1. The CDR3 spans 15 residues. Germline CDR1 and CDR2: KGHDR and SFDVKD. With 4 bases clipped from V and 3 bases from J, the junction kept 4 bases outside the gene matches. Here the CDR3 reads CATSDRQGPNQPQHF. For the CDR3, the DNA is TGTGCCACCAGTGACCGACAGGGGCCCAATCAGCCCCAGCATTTT.

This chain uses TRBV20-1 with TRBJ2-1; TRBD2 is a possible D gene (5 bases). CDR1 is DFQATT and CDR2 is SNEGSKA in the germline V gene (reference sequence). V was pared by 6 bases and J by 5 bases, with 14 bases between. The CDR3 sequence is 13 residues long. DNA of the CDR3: TGCAGTGCCGCGCCTGCGGGTGACAATGAGCAGTTCTTC. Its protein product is CSAAPAGDNEQFF.

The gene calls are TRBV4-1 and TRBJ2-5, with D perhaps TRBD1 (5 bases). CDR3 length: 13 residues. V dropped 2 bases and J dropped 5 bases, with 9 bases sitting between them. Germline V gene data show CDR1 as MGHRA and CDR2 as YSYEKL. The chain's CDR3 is CASSQWGLETQYF. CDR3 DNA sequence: TGCGCCAGCAGCCAATGGGGCTTGGAGACCCAGTACTTC.

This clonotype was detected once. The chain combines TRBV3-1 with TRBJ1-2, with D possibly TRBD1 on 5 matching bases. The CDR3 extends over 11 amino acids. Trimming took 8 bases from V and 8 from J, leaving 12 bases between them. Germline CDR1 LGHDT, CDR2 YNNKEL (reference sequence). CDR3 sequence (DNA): TGTGCCAGCGGGCAGGGTGGAGGCTACACCTTC. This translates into CASGQGGGYTF.

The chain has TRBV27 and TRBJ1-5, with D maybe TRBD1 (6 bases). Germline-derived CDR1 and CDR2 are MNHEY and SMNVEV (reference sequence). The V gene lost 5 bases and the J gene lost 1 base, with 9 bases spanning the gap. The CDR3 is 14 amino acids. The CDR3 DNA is TGTGCCAGCAGTCGCAGGGGAAGCAATCAGCCCCAGCATTTT. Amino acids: CASSRRGSNQPQHF.

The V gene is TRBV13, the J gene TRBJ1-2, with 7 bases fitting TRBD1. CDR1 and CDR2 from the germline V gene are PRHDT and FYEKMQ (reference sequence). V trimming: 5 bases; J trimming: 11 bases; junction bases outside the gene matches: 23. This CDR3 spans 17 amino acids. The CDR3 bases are TGTGCCAGCAGCCTCGGGACAGCAAAGCGCCTGAGCGGGGGTTACACCTTC. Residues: CASSLGTAKRLSGGYTF. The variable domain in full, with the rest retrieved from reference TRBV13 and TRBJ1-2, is AAGVIQSPRHLIKEKRETATLKCYPIPRHDTVYWYQQGPGQDPQFLISFYEKMQSDKGSIPDRFSAQQFSDYHSELNMSSLELGDSALYFCASSLGTAKRLSGGYTFGSGTRLTVV.

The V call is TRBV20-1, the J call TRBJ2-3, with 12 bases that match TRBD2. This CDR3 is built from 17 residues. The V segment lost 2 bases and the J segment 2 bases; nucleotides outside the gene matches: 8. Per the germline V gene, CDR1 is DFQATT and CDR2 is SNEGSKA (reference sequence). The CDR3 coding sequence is TGCAGTGCTAGAATGCCTAGCGGGGGGGCCAACACAGATACGCAGTATTTT. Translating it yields CSARMPSGGANTDTQYF.

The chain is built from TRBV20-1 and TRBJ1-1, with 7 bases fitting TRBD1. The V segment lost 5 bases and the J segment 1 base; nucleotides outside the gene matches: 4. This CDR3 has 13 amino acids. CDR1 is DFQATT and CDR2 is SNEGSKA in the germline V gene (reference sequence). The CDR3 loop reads CSASTGENTEAFF. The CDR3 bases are TGCAGTGCTTCCACAGGGGAGAACACTGAAGCTTTCTTT.

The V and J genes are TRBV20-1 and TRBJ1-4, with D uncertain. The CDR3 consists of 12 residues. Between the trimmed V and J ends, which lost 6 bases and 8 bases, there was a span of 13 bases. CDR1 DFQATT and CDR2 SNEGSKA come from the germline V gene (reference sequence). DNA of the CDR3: TGCAGTGCCTGGACCAAAGTAGAAAAACTGTTTTTT. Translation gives CSAWTKVEKLFF.

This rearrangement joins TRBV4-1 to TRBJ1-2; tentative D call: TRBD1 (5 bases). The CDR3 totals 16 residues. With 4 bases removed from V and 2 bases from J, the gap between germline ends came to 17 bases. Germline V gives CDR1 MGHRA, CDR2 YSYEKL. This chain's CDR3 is CASSRGTASGNYGYTF. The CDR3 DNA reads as TGCGCCAGCAGCCGGGGGACGGCCTCAGGGAACTATGGCTACACCTTC.

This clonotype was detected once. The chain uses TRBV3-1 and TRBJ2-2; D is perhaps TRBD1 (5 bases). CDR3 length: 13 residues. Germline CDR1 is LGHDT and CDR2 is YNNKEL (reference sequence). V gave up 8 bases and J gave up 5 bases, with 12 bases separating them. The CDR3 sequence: CASRPGWTGELFF. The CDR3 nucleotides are TGTGCCAGCCGGCCAGGGTGGACCGGGGAGCTGTTTTTT.

This chain's CDR3 is CASSFVGTGVGRNNSPLHF. The CDR3 nucleotides read TGTGCCAGCAGCTTTGTTGGGACAGGGGTAGGGAGAAATAATTCACCCCTCCACTTT. The chain joins TRBV13 to TRBJ1-6, with 10 bases that match TRBD1. V gave up 3 bases and J gave up 5 bases; unmatched junction bases: 13. The CDR3 extends over 19 amino acids. Germline V gene sequence: CDR1 PRHDT, CDR2 FYEKMQ (reference sequence).

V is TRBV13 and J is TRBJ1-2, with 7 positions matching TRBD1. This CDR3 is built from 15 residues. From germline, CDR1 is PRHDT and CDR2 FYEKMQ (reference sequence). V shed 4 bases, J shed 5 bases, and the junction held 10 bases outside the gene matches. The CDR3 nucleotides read TGTGCCAGCAGCTCCTACGACAGGGTGGAGTATGGCTACACCTTC. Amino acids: CASSSYDRVEYGYTF.

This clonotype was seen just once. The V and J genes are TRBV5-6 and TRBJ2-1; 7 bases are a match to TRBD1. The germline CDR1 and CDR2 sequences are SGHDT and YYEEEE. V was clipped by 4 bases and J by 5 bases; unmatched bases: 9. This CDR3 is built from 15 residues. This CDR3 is CASSPLTGFDNEQFF. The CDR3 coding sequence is TGTGCCAGCAGCCCGTTGACAGGGTTCGACAATGAGCAGTTCTTC.

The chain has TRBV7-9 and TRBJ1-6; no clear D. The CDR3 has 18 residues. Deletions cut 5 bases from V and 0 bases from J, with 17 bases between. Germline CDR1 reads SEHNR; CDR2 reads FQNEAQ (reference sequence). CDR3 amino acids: CASSRGFQESSYNSPLHF. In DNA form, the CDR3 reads TGTGCCAGCAGCCGGGGTTTTCAGGAGAGCTCCTATAATTCACCCCTCCACTTT.

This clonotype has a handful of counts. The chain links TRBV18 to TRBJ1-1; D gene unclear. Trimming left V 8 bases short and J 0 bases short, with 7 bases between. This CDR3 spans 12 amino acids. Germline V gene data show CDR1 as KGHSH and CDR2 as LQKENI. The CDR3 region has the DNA TGTGCCAGCACTACAGTGAACACTGAAGCTTTCTTT. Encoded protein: CASTTVNTEAFF.

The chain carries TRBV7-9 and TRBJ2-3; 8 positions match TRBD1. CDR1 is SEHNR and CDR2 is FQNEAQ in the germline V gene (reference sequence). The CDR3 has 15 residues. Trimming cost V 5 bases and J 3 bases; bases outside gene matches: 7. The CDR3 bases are TGTGCCAGCAGCCCGCAGGGGGCCGGGACAGATACGCAGTATTTT. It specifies CASSPQGAGTDTQYF.

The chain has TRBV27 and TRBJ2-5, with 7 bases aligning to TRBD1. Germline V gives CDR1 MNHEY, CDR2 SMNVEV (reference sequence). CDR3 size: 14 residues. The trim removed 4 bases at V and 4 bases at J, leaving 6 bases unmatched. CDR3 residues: CASSWTGLAETQYF. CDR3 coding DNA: TGTGCCAGCAGTTGGACAGGTTTGGCAGAGACCCAGTACTTC.

The CDR3 nucleotides are TGTGCCAGCAGCCGGGCGGGGGTAGAGACCCAGTACTTC. It yields the protein CASSRAGVETQYF. V and J are TRBV27 and TRBJ2-5, with TRBD2 matching over 7 bases. Losses at the gene ends were 6 bases for V and 4 bases for J; bases not matched to a gene: 5. This CDR3 spans 13 amino acids. CDR1 and CDR2 from the germline V gene are MNHEY and SMNVEV (reference sequence).

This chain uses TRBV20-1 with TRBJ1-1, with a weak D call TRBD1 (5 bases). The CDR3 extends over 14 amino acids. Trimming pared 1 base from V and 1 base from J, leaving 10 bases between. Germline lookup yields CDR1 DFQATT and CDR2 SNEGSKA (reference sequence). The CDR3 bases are TGCAGTGCTAGAGTTGGGCAGGGGAACACTGAAGCTTTCTTT. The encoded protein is CSARVGQGNTEAFF.

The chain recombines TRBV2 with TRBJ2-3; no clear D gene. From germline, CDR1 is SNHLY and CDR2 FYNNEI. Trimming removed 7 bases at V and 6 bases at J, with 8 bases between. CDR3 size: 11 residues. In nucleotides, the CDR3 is TGTGCCAGCACCCCCAAGGATACGCAGTATTTT. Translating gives CASTPKDTQYF.

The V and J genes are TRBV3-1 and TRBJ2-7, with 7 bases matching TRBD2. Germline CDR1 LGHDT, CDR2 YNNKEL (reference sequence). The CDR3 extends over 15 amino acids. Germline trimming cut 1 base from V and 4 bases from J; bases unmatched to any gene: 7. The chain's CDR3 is CASSQVWSGEYEQYF. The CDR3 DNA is TGTGCCAGCAGCCAAGTGTGGAGCGGGGAGTACGAGCAGTACTTC.

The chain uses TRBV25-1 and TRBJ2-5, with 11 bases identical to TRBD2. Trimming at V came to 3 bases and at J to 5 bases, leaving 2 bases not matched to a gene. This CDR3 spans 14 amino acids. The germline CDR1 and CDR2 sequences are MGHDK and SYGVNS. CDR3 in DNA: TGTGCCAGCAGTGACAGGACTAGCGGGGAGACCCAGTACTTC. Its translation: CASSDRTSGETQYF.

The CDR3 bases are TGTGCCATCAGTGACCGAGGGACTAGCGAGGACGAGCAGTACTTC. It codes for CAISDRGTSEDEQYF. This chain uses TRBV10-3 with TRBJ2-7; 10 nucleotides align to TRBD2. The CDR3 contains 15 residues. Germline lookup yields CDR1 ENHRY and CDR2 SYGVKD. The V and J ends lost 3 bases and 5 bases, in that order; junction bases with no gene match: 7.

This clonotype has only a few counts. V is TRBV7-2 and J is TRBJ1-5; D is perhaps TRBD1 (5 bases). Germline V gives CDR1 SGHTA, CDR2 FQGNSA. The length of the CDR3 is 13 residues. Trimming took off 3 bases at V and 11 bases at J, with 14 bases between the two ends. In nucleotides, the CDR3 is TGTGCCAGCAGCTTCGAGGGGAGCTGGACCCAGCATTTT. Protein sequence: CASSFEGSWTQHF.

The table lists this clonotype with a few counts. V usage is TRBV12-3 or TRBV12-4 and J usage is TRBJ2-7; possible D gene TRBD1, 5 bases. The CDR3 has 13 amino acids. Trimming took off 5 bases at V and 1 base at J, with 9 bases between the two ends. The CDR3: CASSLTGSYEQYF. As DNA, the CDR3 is TGTGCCAGCAGTCTAACAGGTTCCTACGAGCAGTACTTC.

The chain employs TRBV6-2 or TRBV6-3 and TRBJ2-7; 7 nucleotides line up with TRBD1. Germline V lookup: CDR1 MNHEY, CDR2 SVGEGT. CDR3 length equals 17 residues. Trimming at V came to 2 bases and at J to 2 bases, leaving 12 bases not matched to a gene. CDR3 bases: TGTGCCAGCAGTTACCCCGAGAGGGGACAGAACCCCTACGAGCAGTACTTC. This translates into CASSYPERGQNPYEQYF.

The DNA of the CDR3 is TGTGCCAGCAGCCATAATCCGACAGGGTGGGAGACCCAGTACTTC. The encoded protein is CASSHNPTGWETQYF. V gene TRBV3-1 combines with J gene TRBJ2-5; TRBD1 matches at 7 bases. The trim removed 3 bases at V and 5 bases at J, leaving 9 bases unmatched. Germline V lookup: CDR1 LGHDT, CDR2 YNNKEL (reference sequence). The CDR3 runs 15 residues.

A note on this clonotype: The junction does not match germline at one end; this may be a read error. The CDR3 DNA follows: TGTGCCAGCAGCCAGGTCGCCAGCAAAGATACGCAGTATTTT. It codes for CASSQVASKDTQYF. The chain couples TRBV3-1 to TRBJ2-3; D gene uncertain. From germline, CDR1 is LGHDT and CDR2 YNNKEL (reference sequence). The CDR3 length is 14 residues.

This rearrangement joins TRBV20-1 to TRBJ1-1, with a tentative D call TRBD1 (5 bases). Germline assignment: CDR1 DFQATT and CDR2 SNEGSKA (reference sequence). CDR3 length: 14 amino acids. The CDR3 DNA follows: TGCAGAGCCTCCGGCGGCAGGGTTGGCACTGAAGCTTTCTTT. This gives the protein CRASGGRVGTEAFF.